This T cell receptor (beta chain) was observed in a study of blood T cell repertoires in COVID-19. This clone appeared once. The length of the CDR3 is 16 residues. The trim removed 0 bases at V and 0 bases at J, leaving 2 bases unmatched. The V gene's germline CDR1 is MNHEY and CDR2 SVGAGI. Using immunoSEQ multiplex PCR, the repertoire was profiled, and TCRdb retains in-frame clones only, with some absent. This sample has more than 200,000 clones, with more than 70% found just once. The genes are TRBV6-5 and TRBJ2-5; 9 bases fit TRBD1. This TCR came from a woman aged 60-75 years with acute or convalescent COVID-19. The sequencing input was peripheral blood. Here the CDR3 DNA reads TGTGCCAGCAGTTACTCGAGGGACAGGGACCAAGAGACCCAGTACTTC. It encodes CASSYSRDRDQETQYF.